A selection of T cell receptor beta chains follows, all from one sample in a study of cytomegalovirus exposure and HLA in healthy donors. Sequenced by immunoSEQ multiplex PCR; TCRdb stores in-frame clones only, minus some. The sample lists 130,000 or so clones, 89% occurring once. The specimen sequenced was PBMCs. These receptors came from a woman between 18 and 29 years old in good health and CMV-seropositive. The CDR3 runs from the conserved cysteine through the conserved F or W. D genes are given only for firm matches. Clone size is not always given. Where it is, it says once, few, many or a class for expanded clones.

j_call d_call clone_size v_call cdr3_nt cdr3_aa
TRBJ1-1 NA NA TRBV27 TGTGCCAGCAGTTTATTACCGGGAACTGAAGCTTTCTTT CASSLLPGTEAFF
TRBJ2-7 TRBD2 NA TRBV29-1 TGCAGCGTTGAAGCCCGCTGGGGGGGGGAGCAGTACTTC CSVEARWGGEQYF
TRBJ2-6 TRBD2 NA TRBV19 TGTGCCAGTAGTATCTCCCGGGGCGGGAGCTCTGGGGCCAACGTCCTGACTTTC CASSISRGGSSGANVLTF
TRBJ1-3 NA NA TRBV5-1 TGCGCCAGCAGCGGGGGGGCCTCTGGAAACACCATATATTTT CASSGGASGNTIYF
TRBJ1-3 TRBD1 NA TRBV7-2 TGTGCCAGCAGCTCCGGGACAGTCAGCTCTGGAAACACCATATATTTT CASSSGTVSSGNTIYF
TRBJ1-5 NA NA TRBV4-1 TGCGCCAGCAGCCAAGGTCAGGCGGGCCCTTATAGCAATCAGCCCCAGCATTTT CASSQGQAGPYSNQPQHF
TRBJ1-2 NA NA TRBV7-9 TGTGCCAGCAGCACAGGGCGCTATGGCTACACCTTC CASSTGRYGYTF
TRBJ1-6 NA NA TRBV5-1 TGCGCCAGCAGCATGGCCAGGGCGGATTCACCCCTCCACTTT CASSMARADSPLHF
TRBJ2-7 NA NA TRBV19 TGTGCCAGTAGTATTGGGCAGGACAACTACGAGCAGTACTTC CASSIGQDNYEQYF
TRBJ2-2 TRBD1 NA TRBV27 TGTGCCAGCAGGGGGACAGGGGTTCCCGGGGAGCTGTTTTTT CASRGTGVPGELFF
TRBJ1-1 NA NA TRBV7-2 TGTGCCAGCACCCGGGTCATGAACACTGAAGCTTTCTTT CASTRVMNTEAFF
TRBJ1-2 TRBD1 NA TRBV6-5 TGTGCCAGCAGTTACTCCAGGTCAGGGGGCTATGGCTACACCTTC CASSYSRSGGYGYTF
TRBJ2-2 TRBD2 NA TRBV7-6 TGTGCCAGCAGTCTAGCGGGGGACACCGGGGAGCTGTTTTTT CASSLAGDTGELFF
TRBJ1-1 NA NA TRBV30 TGTGCCTGGAGTCAGGGGATTAGCGAAGCTTTCTTT CAWSQGISEAFF
TRBJ2-7 TRBD1 few TRBV6-5 TGTGCCAGCAGTCAGCGACAGGGGATCTACGAGCAGTACTTC CASSQRQGIYEQYF
TRBJ2-1 TRBD1 NA TRBV7-3 TGTGCCAGCAGCTTACCTGACAGGGCGCGGGATGAGCAGTTCTTC CASSLPDRARDEQFF
TRBJ1-4 NA NA TRBV29-1 TGCAGCGTTGGCGACAGTTATGCAACTAATGAAAAACTGTTTTTT CSVGDSYATNEKLFF
TRBJ1-5 NA medium-sized TRBV21-1 TGTGCCAGCAGCAAGCGGGGAAAGAGTCAGCCCCAGCATTTT CASSKRGKSQPQHF
TRBJ2-1 TRBD2 NA TRBV7-2 TGTGCCAGCAGCTTAGTAGGGACTAGGAAGTTCTTC CASSLVGTRKFF
TRBJ2-3 TRBD2 NA TRBV7-3 TGTGCCAGCAGCCTAAACGGACTAGCGGCAGATACGCAGTATTTT CASSLNGLAADTQYF
TRBJ1-1 NA NA TRBV18 TGTGCCAGCTCACCTAATACACAGGGATCGGACACTGAAGCTTTCTTT CASSPNTQGSDTEAFF
TRBJ2-7 NA once TRBV18 TGTGCCAGCTCACCCGAATCCGGACTGGCCTACGAGCAGTACTTC CASSPESGLAYEQYF
TRBJ2-1 TRBD2 NA TRBV19 TGTGCCACAGCACCTAGGACTAGCGGGGGATACAATGAGCAGTTCTTC CATAPRTSGGYNEQFF
TRBJ2-3 TRBD1 once TRBV28 TGTGCCAGCAGCCCGAACCAACAGGGGTCGAAAGATACGCAGTATTTT CASSPNQQGSKDTQYF
TRBJ1-2 NA NA TRBV30 TGTGCCTGGAGTGATACAGGGCTCCATGGCTACACCTTC CAWSDTGLHGYTF
TRBJ1-5 NA NA TRBV28 TGTGCCAGCGTCCTGGGAAGAGCGCGGGGTCAGCCCCAGCATTTT CASVLGRARGQPQHF
TRBJ2-5 NA NA TRBV5-4 TGTGCCAGCAGCTTGGATAGCCCAGTACCTCAAGAGACCCAGTACTTC CASSLDSPVPQETQYF
TRBJ2-1 NA NA TRBV7-6 TGTGCCAGCAGCTTAGAAGGGGTCTACAATGAGCAGTTCTTC CASSLEGVYNEQFF
TRBJ1-6 NA NA TRBV7-9 TGTGCCAGCAGCCGAGGTGCGCCTAGCTCCTATAATTCACCCCTCCACTTT CASSRGAPSSYNSPLHF
TRBJ2-2 TRBD1 NA TRBV5-6 TGTGCCAGCAGCTTGGAGACAGGGGGAACCGGGGAGCTGTTTTTT CASSLETGGTGELFF
TRBJ1-2 TRBD1 NA TRBV11-2 TGTGCCAGCAGCTTAGGACAGGGGGCATACTATGGCTACACCTTC CASSLGQGAYYGYTF
TRBJ1-3 NA NA TRBV5-1 TGCGCCAGCAGCCTCCAGGGCAGGGGTGGAAACACCATATATTTT CASSLQGRGGNTIYF
TRBJ1-2 NA NA TRBV10-3 TGTGCCATCAGTGAGTGGGGGAGGCAGGGAGGAAACTATGGCTACACCTTC CAISEWGRQGGNYGYTF
TRBJ1-4 TRBD1 NA TRBV7-6 TGTGCCAGCAGCCCCAGGGGGACTAATGAAAAACTGTTTTTT CASSPRGTNEKLFF
TRBJ2-3 NA NA TRBV9 TGTGCCAGCAGCGTAGCCCCACTAGCTAGTCAGTTGGATACGCAGTATTTT CASSVAPLASQLDTQYF
TRBJ1-1 NA NA TRBV2 TGTGCCAGCACCCCCTGGGGGGGTCAGGTCACTGAAGCTTTCTTT CASTPWGGQVTEAFF
TRBJ2-1 TRBD1 NA TRBV28 TGTGCCAGCAATTTCATCCCGACAGGGTTCAATAATGAGCAGTTCTTC CASNFIPTGFNNEQFF
TRBJ1-1 TRBD1 NA TRBV7-6 TGTGCCAGCAGCTTACTAACAGGGGCTAACACTGAAGCTTTCTTT CASSLLTGANTEAFF
TRBJ2-3 TRBD2 NA TRBV10-3 TGTGCCATCAGGTCTAGCGGGGGCACTAGCACAGATACGCAGTATTTT CAIRSSGGTSTDTQYF
TRBJ2-5 NA NA TRBV6-6 TGTGCCAGCAAAGATCCGACTGGCTATAGAGAGACCCAGTACTTC CASKDPTGYRETQYF
TRBJ2-1 NA once TRBV10-2 TGCGCCACACCTAGACCCGGGTCCGACAATGAGCAGTTCTTC CATPRPGSDNEQFF
TRBJ2-7 TRBD1 NA TRBV4-1 TGCGCCAGCAGCCATGTACGACAGGGCAATTCGAAGGAGCAGTACTTC CASSHVRQGNSKEQYF
TRBJ2-7 NA NA TRBV11-2 TGTGCCAGCAGCTCAGGTTTTAGCTCCTACGAGCAGTACTTC CASSSGFSSYEQYF